This record covers a single T cell receptor (beta chain). As yet, its antigen is unknown. CDR1 is KGHDR and CDR2 is SFDVKD in the germline V gene. The V gene lost 4 bases and the J gene lost 3 bases, with 16 bases spanning the gap. The CDR3 is made up of 16 amino acids. The sample belongs to a study of identical twins. One entry per CDR3 protein results from TCRdb running MiXCR on the 5' RACE reads. The sample shows hundreds of thousands of distinct CDR3 sequences, 15% to 20% of them seen only once. Study-wide points: Abundant cord blood beta clonotypes carried fewer insertions; memory repertoires showed none. The degree of excess twin sharing was weaker in beta out-of-frame sequences.

The sample was also reused in another study, on T cells expressing NK-cell markers. As that report states: There were seven HCMV-seropositive donors and one seronegative donor among the eight sequenced. About 1.0-8% of CD8+ T cells in about 6 donors belonged to dominant NKG2C+ clonotypes.

The clonotype comes from a woman aged 18-29 years in good health. Sequencing used PBMCs. This chain joins TRBV24-1 and TRBJ2-3, with D tentatively TRBD2 (6 bases). The CDR3 here is CATSDPTGERTDTQYF. Written as DNA, the CDR3 is TGTGCCACCAGTGACCCGACGGGGGAAAGGACAGATACGCAGTATTTT.